Sequencing of this T cell receptor beta chain was carried out in a study of response to subunit inactivated influenza vaccine. TCRdb passed the RT-PCR reads through MiXCR, listing each CDR3 protein once. The top ten clones hold over 8.5% of a sample with around 580,000 distinct CDR3 sequences, 12% to 15% of them seen once. Germline V gene lookup returns CDR1 LGHDT and CDR2 YNNKEL (reference sequence). Between the trimmed V and J ends, which lost 1 base and 5 bases, there was a span of 6 bases. The length of the CDR3 is 13 residues. This clonotype was counted a few times. The TCR was taken from a man aged 45-60 years who received an inactivated influenza vaccine. The chain has TRBV3-1 and TRBJ2-1, with no clear D. The starting material was PBMCs from blood, obtained approximately 12 days after vaccination. The CDR3 nucleotides are TGTGCCAGCAGCCAAGTAGGACACAATGAGCAGTTCTTC. This codes for CASSQVGHNEQFF.